One and the same sample provided the 18 T cell receptor beta chains below, sequenced in a study of cytomegalovirus exposure and HLA in healthy donors. Primers: 60 Vbeta forward and 13 Jbeta reverse. Assay used: immunoSEQ multiplex PCR; TCRdb lists only in-frame clones, some missing. The profile covers 140,000 or so clones, with around 10% appearing a single time and less than 2% taken by the ten largest. Source material: PBMCs. The receptors stem from a male donor in good health and CMV-seronegative.

This clone was detected a few times. The chain employs TRBV18 and TRBJ1-2, with 9 bases aligning to TRBD1. V was pared by 8 bases and J by 4 bases, with 5 bases of the junction left unmatched. CDR3 length: 13 residues. Germline V gene data show CDR1 as KGHSH and CDR2 as LQKENI. In nucleotides, the CDR3 is TGTGCCAGCACGACAGGGGGAGGCTATGGCTACACCTTC. Translating gives CASTTGGGYGYTF.

This clone was detected only a few times. The CDR3 sequence: CASSLGSGPIEQYF. Written as DNA, the CDR3 is TGTGCCAGCAGCTTAGGCTCAGGGCCCATCGAGCAGTACTTC. The chain combines TRBV7-2 with TRBJ2-7, with D perhaps TRBD1 (5 bases). This CDR3 has 14 amino acids. Germline V gene lookup returns CDR1 SGHTA and CDR2 FQGNSA. Trimming pared 1 base from V and 6 bases from J, leaving 13 bases between.

V usage is TRBV2 and J usage is TRBJ2-7; possible D gene TRBD1, 6 bases. This CDR3 is built from 15 residues. Germline V gene data show CDR1 as SNHLY and CDR2 as FYNNEI. Deletions cut 2 bases from V and 6 bases from J, with 17 bases between. CDR3 amino acids: CASSETGTGRGEQYF. In DNA form, the CDR3 reads TGTGCCAGCAGTGAAACCGGGACGGGCAGGGGCGAGCAGTACTTC.

The gene calls are TRBV6-6 and TRBJ2-7; 7 bases map to TRBD1. This CDR3 comprises 14 residues. V gave up 5 bases and J gave up 7 bases; unmatched junction bases: 11. Germline CDR1 reads MNHNY; CDR2 reads SVGAGI (reference sequence). This CDR3 reads CASSGDRRGGEQYF. The CDR3 DNA reads as TGTGCCAGCAGTGGGGACAGAAGAGGCGGGGAGCAGTACTTC.

The chain recombines TRBV7-2 with TRBJ2-1; D unclear. Germline CDR1 SGHTA, CDR2 FQGNSA. V dropped 4 bases and J dropped 8 bases, with 15 bases sitting between them. This CDR3 is built from 14 residues. The CDR3 is CASSSLVGADEQFF. CDR3 nucleotides: TGTGCCAGCAGCTCCCTCGTTGGAGCCGATGAGCAGTTCTTC.

In its sample, this clone was seen a few times. V gene TRBV29-1 combines with J gene TRBJ2-1; D not resolved. Trimming left V 6 bases short and J 4 bases short, with 13 bases between. The CDR3 has 13 residues. Germline CDR1 SQVTM, CDR2 ANQGSEA. Here the CDR3 reads CSVPSTSYNEQFF. DNA for the CDR3: TGCAGCGTGCCATCTACTTCGTACAATGAGCAGTTCTTC.

The V gene is TRBV29-1, the J gene TRBJ2-7, with 8 bases lining up with TRBD1. CDR1 SQVTM and CDR2 ANQGSEA come from the germline V gene. The V gene end was trimmed by 0 bases and the J gene end by 3 bases; junction bases not matched to a gene: 7. The CDR3 has 15 amino acids. CDR3 sequence: CSVEDLRTGFYEQYF. The CDR3 DNA sequence: TGCAGCGTTGAAGATCTAAGGACAGGGTTCTACGAGCAGTACTTC.

In this sample, this clone turned up a few times. The chain couples TRBV9 to TRBJ1-1, with unresolved D. The length of the CDR3 is 14 residues. V shed 2 bases and J shed 1 base, with 9 bases lying between them. Per germline, CDR1 SGDLS and CDR2 YYNGEE. The CDR3: CASSVGGSNTEAFF. The CDR3 nucleotides read TGTGCCAGCAGCGTCGGCGGCTCGAACACTGAAGCTTTCTTT.

This sequence joins TRBV28 and TRBJ1-2, with TRBD1 as a possible D gene (5 bases). The CDR3 consists of 12 residues. Germline V lookup: CDR1 MDHEN, CDR2 SYDVKM. V dropped 5 bases and J dropped 8 bases, with 12 bases sitting between them. The DNA for the CDR3 is TGTGCCAGCAGTGACAGCTCTATGGGCTACACCTTC. Protein: CASSDSSMGYTF.

In this sample, this clone turned up a few times. The V gene is TRBV28, the J gene TRBJ1-4, with 8 bases that match TRBD1. This CDR3 spans 15 amino acids. The ends lost 4 bases at V and 13 bases at J; junction bases unmatched: 14. The germline V gene has CDR1 MDHEN and CDR2 SYDVKM. CDR3 nucleotide sequence: TGTGCCAGCAGTTGGGGGACAGGACGGATGAAAAGACTGTTTTTT. Protein sequence: CASSWGTGRMKRLFF.

J is TRBJ2-7 and V is TRBV7-2; D ambiguous. From germline, CDR1 is SGHTA and CDR2 FQGNSA. The V end was cut by 1 base, the J end by 2 bases, with 3 bases between. CDR3 length: 12 amino acids. The CDR3 DNA sequence: TGTGCCAGCAGCTTAGATACCTACGAGCAGTACTTC. This translates into CASSLDTYEQYF. Full variable domain (rest looked up from reference TRBV7-2 and TRBJ2-7): GAGVSQSPSNKVTEKGKDVELRCDPISGHTALYWYRQSLGQGLEFLIYFQGNSAPDKSGLPSDRFSAERTGGSVSTLTIQRTQQEDSAVYLCASSLDTYEQYFGPGTRLTVT.

This clone was counted between two and nine times. The chain couples TRBV19 to TRBJ2-1, with 9 bases matching TRBD2. This CDR3 contains 15 residues. V lost 5 bases and J lost 4; bases outside the gene matches: 6. Germline loops: CDR1 LNHDA, CDR2 SQIVND (reference sequence). The DNA of the CDR3 is TGTGCCAGTAGTGAGTGGACTAGCGAATACAATGAGCAGTTCTTC. It translates to CASSEWTSEYNEQFF. Complete variable domain (other parts from reference TRBV19 and TRBJ2-1): DGGITQSPKYLFRKEGQNVTLSCEQNLNHDAMYWYRQDPGQGLRLIYYSQIVNDFQKGDIAEGYSVSREKKESFPLTVTSAQKNPTAFYLCASSEWTSEYNEQFFGPGTRLTVL.

The chain joins TRBV19 to TRBJ2-7, with 7 positions matching TRBD1. The CDR3 covers 16 residues. With 5 bases clipped from V and 4 bases from J, the junction kept 14 bases outside the gene matches. Per germline, CDR1 LNHDA and CDR2 SQIVND (reference sequence). The DNA for the CDR3 is TGTGCCAGTAGTGGGCAAGAGGGGGCAGGAGCTTACGAGCAGTACTTC. Encoded protein: CASSGQEGAGAYEQYF.

The V and J genes are TRBV7-6 and TRBJ2-2; 7 nucleotides line up with TRBD1. The CDR3 sequence is 14 residues long. J gave up 6 bases and V 1 base, and 2 bases lay outside the gene matches. CDR1 is SGHVS, CDR2 FNYEAQ, per germline. CDR3 sequence: CASSLGTGPGELFF. CDR3 nucleotides: TGTGCCAGCAGCTTAGGGACAGGTCCCGGGGAGCTGTTTTTT.

The rearrangement links TRBV9 to TRBJ2-1, with a weak D call TRBD1 (6 bases). Trimming pared 3 bases from V and 7 bases from J, leaving 14 bases between. The CDR3 runs 14 residues. The germline V gene encodes CDR1 SGDLS and CDR2 YYNGEE. The CDR3 protein is CASSGTAPGNEQFF. CDR3 coding DNA: TGTGCCAGCAGCGGGACAGCGCCTGGTAATGAGCAGTTCTTC.

The rearrangement uses TRBV19 and TRBJ1-3; D unresolved. The CDR3 totals 12 residues. Trimming pared 2 bases from V and 3 bases from J, leaving 2 bases between. Germline CDR1 LNHDA, CDR2 SQIVND (reference sequence). The CDR3 reads CASSILGNTIYF. In DNA form, the CDR3 reads TGTGCCAGTAGTATACTTGGAAACACCATATATTTT.

This clone was observed a handful of times. J is TRBJ2-3 and V is TRBV29-1; TRBD2 aligns across 8 bases. The CDR3 runs 15 residues. Trimming took 1 base from V and 1 from J; bases not matched to a gene: 4. CDR1 is SQVTM, CDR2 ANQGSEA, per germline. The CDR3 nucleotides read TGCAGCGTTGAAGCAAGGCGGGGGGGCACAGATACGCAGTATTTT. This codes for CSVEARRGGTDTQYF.

This clone was recorded a few times. The same CDR3 arises from other DNA sequences in this sample as well. The chain couples TRBV28 to TRBJ1-3; D remains ambiguous. This CDR3 is 12 amino acids long. V lost 6 bases to trimming and J lost 4 bases, with 7 bases between them. Germline V gives CDR1 MDHEN, CDR2 SYDVKM. Here the CDR3 reads CASSSLGNTIYF. The CDR3 DNA is TGTGCCAGCAGCTCTCTGGGAAACACCATATATTTT.